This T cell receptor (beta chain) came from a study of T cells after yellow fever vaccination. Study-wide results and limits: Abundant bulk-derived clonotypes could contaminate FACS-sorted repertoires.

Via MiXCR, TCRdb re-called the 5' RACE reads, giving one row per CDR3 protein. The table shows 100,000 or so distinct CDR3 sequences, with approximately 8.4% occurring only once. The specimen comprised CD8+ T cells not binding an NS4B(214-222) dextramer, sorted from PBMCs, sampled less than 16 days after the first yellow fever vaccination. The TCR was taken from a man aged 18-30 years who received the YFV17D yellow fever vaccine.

CDR3 loop: CASSPGTLEVTGELFF. The CDR3 DNA reads TGTGCCAGCAGTCCCGGTACCCTCGAGGTTACCGGGGAGCTGTTTTTT. This chain links TRBV27 with TRBJ2-2; D unresolved. V was cut by 5 bases and J by 5 bases, with 18 bases left in between. This CDR3 contains 16 residues. In germline, CDR1 is MNHEY, CDR2 SMNVEV (reference sequence).